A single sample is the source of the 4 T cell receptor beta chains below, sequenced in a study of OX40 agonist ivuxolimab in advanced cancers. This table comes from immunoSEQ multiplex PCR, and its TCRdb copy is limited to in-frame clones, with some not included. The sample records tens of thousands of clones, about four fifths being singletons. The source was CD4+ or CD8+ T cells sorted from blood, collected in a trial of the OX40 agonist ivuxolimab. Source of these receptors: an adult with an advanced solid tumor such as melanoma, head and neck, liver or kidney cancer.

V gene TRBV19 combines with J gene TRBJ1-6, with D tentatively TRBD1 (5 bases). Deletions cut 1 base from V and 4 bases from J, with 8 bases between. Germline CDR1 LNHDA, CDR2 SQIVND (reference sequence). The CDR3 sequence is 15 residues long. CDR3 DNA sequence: TGTGCCAGTAGTATAGCTGGGGGTTATAATTCACCCCTCCACTTT. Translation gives CASSIAGGYNSPLHF.

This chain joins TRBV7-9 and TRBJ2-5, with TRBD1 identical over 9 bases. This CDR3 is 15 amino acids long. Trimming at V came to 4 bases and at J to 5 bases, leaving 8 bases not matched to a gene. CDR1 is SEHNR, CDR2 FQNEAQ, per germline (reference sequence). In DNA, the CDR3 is TGTGCCAGCAGCTCACAGGGGGCTTTAGCCGAGACCCAGTACTTC. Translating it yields CASSSQGALAETQYF.

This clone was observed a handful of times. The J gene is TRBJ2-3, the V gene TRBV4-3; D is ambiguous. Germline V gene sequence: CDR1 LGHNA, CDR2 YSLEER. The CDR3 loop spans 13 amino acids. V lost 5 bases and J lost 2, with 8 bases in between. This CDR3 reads CASSKRDTDTQYF. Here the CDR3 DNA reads TGCGCCAGCAGCAAACGCGACACAGATACGCAGTATTTT.

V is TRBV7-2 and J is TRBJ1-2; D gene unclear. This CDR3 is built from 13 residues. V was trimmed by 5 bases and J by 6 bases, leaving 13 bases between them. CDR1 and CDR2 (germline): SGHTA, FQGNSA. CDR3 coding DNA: TGTGCCAGCAGCCCCACTCCGGGGAATGGCTACACCTTC. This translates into CASSPTPGNGYTF.